The clone carrying this T cell receptor (beta chain) has a single count. What it binds is unknown. Systemic immunosuppression or a history of autoimmune disease excluded patients. This specimen comes from a study of OX40 agonist ivuxolimab in advanced cancers. The V end was cut by 0 bases, the J end by 1 base, with 9 bases between. This CDR3 is built from 15 residues. Germline values: CDR1 SGHNT, CDR2 YENEEA. Notes on the study in general: In the 0.1 to 3.0 mg/kg range, CD4+ and CD8+ blood T cells had expanded clonally by week 6.

Profiling relied on immunoSEQ multiplex PCR, and the TCRdb table lists in-frame clones only, not all of them. Among 130,000 or so clones listed, just over 90% were seen once. This TCR derives from an adult with an advanced solid tumor such as melanoma, head and neck, liver or kidney cancer. The chain employs TRBV11-3 and TRBJ1-1; D remains unclear. This sample comprised CD4+ or CD8+ T cells sorted from blood, obtained in a trial of the OX40 agonist ivuxolimab. CDR3 sequence (DNA): TGTGCCAGCAGCTTAGACGGTCAGAGGAACACTGAAGCTTTCTTT. Translating it yields CASSLDGQRNTEAFF.